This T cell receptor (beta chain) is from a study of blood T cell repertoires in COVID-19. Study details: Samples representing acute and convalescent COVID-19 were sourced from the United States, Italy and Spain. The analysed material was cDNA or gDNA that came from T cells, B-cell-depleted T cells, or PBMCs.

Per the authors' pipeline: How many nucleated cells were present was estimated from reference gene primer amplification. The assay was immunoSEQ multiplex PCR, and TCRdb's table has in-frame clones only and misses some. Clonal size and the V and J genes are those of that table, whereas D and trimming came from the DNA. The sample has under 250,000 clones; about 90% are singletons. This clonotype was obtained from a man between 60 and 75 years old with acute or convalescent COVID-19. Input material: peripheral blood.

The CDR3 reads CACYYPEGLHF. Here the CDR3 DNA reads TGTGCCTGCTATTACCCCGAGGGCCTCCACTTT. This chain links TRBV30 with TRBJ1-6; D gene uncertain. The CDR3 has 11 amino acids. In germline, CDR1 is GTSNPN, CDR2 SVGIG (reference sequence). Trimming shortened V by 6 bases and J by 15 bases, and 15 bases separated the two germline ends.